This T cell receptor beta chain is from a study of blood T cell repertoires in COVID-19. Sequenced by immunoSEQ multiplex PCR; TCRdb stores in-frame clones only, minus some. The sample comprises 70,000 or so clones, around 74% of which are singletons, and just under 15% rests with the top ten. The CDR3 loop spans 17 amino acids. The V gene end was trimmed by 0 bases and the J gene end by 0 bases; junction bases not matched to a gene: 4. The germline gives CDR1 LGHNA, CDR2 YNFKEQ. V and J are TRBV4-2 and TRBJ2-1; 8 positions match TRBD2. The receptor was derived from a man aged 55-75 years with COVID-19, enrolled during active disease. The sample comprised peripheral blood. The CDR3: CASSQDGSGGSYNEQFF. The CDR3 coding sequence is TGTGCCAGCAGCCAAGATGGGAGCGGGGGCTCCTACAATGAGCAGTTCTTC.